These 20 T cell receptor beta chains came from one sample sequenced in a study of blood T cell repertoires in COVID-19. TCRdb's table, derived via immunoSEQ multiplex PCR, lists solely in-frame clones and lacks some. The table includes some 300,000 clones, roughly 90% detected once. Sequenced input: PBMCs or T cells enriched from blood (not recorded which). These receptors were collected from a woman under 40 who had recovered from COVID-19.

This clone occurred once. The genes are TRBV18 and TRBJ1-2; 9 nucleotides agree with TRBD1. V lost 3 bases to trimming and J lost 3 bases; unmatched junction nucleotides: 5. Germline CDR1 is KGHSH and CDR2 is LQKENI. This CDR3 has 15 amino acids. The CDR3: CASSPQGDRDYGYTF. The CDR3 DNA is TGTGCCAGCTCACCTCAGGGGGACAGGGACTATGGCTACACCTTC.

The V call is TRBV27, the J call TRBJ1-6, with TRBD1 matching 7 bases. From germline, CDR1 is MNHEY and CDR2 SMNVEV (reference sequence). V lost 3 bases, J lost 8 bases, and 7 bases stayed unmatched. CDR3 length: 15 amino acids. CDR3 nucleotide sequence: TGTGCCAGCAGTTTCCGACAGGGAAGGGATTCACCCCTCCACTTT. As protein: CASSFRQGRDSPLHF.

The chain joins TRBV4-1 to TRBJ2-1; no firm D call. V was cut by 1 base and J by 1 base, with 11 bases left in between. This CDR3 region has 16 residues. The germline gives CDR1 MGHRA, CDR2 YSYEKL. The CDR3 reads CASSQVDLFSYNEQFF. The CDR3 DNA reads TGCGCCAGCAGCCAAGTCGACTTATTTTCCTACAATGAGCAGTTCTTC.

The chain is built from TRBV6-6 and TRBJ1-4; D is unclear. Deletions cut 8 bases from V and 7 bases from J, with 17 bases between. Germline V CDR1 and CDR2: MNHNY, SVGAGI (reference sequence). The length of the CDR3 is 14 residues. The CDR3, as DNA: TGTGCCAGCGAAAAGGCTCGGGTGGGTGAAAAACTGTTTTTT. Encoded protein: CASEKARVGEKLFF.

J is TRBJ2-1 and V is TRBV6-1, with D tentatively TRBD1 (6 bases). V was shortened by 3 bases and J by 1 base, with 16 bases between the two germline ends. This CDR3 is 17 amino acids long. Germline V gives CDR1 MNHNS, CDR2 SASEGT. The CDR3 coding sequence is TGTGCCAGCAGTGATTATTGGGGGCTGGGGTCCTACAATGAGCAGTTCTTC. Translated: CASSDYWGLGSYNEQFF.

This clone was detected once. The CDR3 sequence: CASKDSGTGGNEQFF. The DNA of the CDR3 is TGCGCCAGCAAAGATTCCGGGACAGGGGGAAATGAGCAGTTCTTC. J is TRBJ2-1 and V is TRBV5-1; 11 bases align to TRBD1. This CDR3 contains 15 residues. Trimming took 6 bases from V and 7 from J; bases not matched to a gene: 9. The germline gives CDR1 SGHRS, CDR2 YFSETQ.

J is TRBJ1-6 and V is TRBV11-2; 9 bases map to TRBD1. CDR1 is SGHAT, CDR2 FQNNGV, per germline. The CDR3 contains 16 residues. Trimming cost V 1 base and J 10 bases; bases outside gene matches: 8. For the CDR3, the DNA is TGTGCCAGCAGCTTAGGACACAGGGGGCTTAACTCACCCCTCCACTTT. It yields the protein CASSLGHRGLNSPLHF.

The gene calls are TRBV4-2 and TRBJ2-7; 7 positions match TRBD1. The V segment lost 0 bases and the J segment 3 bases; nucleotides outside the gene matches: 14. The CDR3 extends over 18 amino acids. From germline, CDR1 is LGHNA and CDR2 YNFKEQ. CDR3 nucleotides: TGTGCCAGCAGCCAAGAAGGGGGCGGACAGGATCTTTACTACGAGCAGTACTTC. It yields the protein CASSQEGGGQDLYYEQYF.

The CDR3 spells CASSFTRETYNEQFF. As DNA, the CDR3 is TGTGCCAGCAGCTTTACTAGGGAGACCTACAATGAGCAGTTCTTC. The chain uses TRBV7-2 and TRBJ2-1; possibly TRBD2 for D (5 bases). This CDR3 is 15 amino acids long. Per the germline V gene, CDR1 is SGHTA and CDR2 is FQGNSA. V was trimmed by 3 bases and J by 2 bases, leaving 11 bases between them.

The V and J genes are TRBV28 and TRBJ1-5; D unresolved. Germline CDR1 is MDHEN and CDR2 is SYDVKM. V was pared by 3 bases and J by 0 bases, with 9 bases between. The CDR3 covers 15 residues. CDR3 protein: CASSFLFHSNQPQHF. CDR3 DNA: TGTGCCAGCAGTTTCCTATTCCATAGCAATCAGCCCCAGCATTTT.

This clone showed up just once. J is TRBJ2-3 and V is TRBV14; 7 nucleotides line up with TRBD1. The junction had 8 bases not matched to a gene; V was cut back by 4 bases and J by 4 bases. This CDR3 contains 15 residues. The germline gives CDR1 SGHDN, CDR2 FVKESK. The CDR3 is CASSRLTGEADTQYF. CDR3 in DNA: TGTGCCAGCAGCCGGCTCACAGGGGAAGCAGATACGCAGTATTTT.

This chain uses TRBV11-2 with TRBJ1-6; D not resolved. V lost 1 base and J 6 bases, leaving 4 bases between the germline ends. There are 13 residues in the CDR3. The germline V gene has CDR1 SGHAT and CDR2 FQNNGV. The CDR3 loop is CASSLGLNSPLHF. The CDR3 coding sequence is TGTGCCAGCAGCTTAGGACTTAATTCACCCCTCCACTTT. Together with reference TRBV11-2 and TRBJ1-6, the CDR3 gives the full variable domain: EAGVAQSPRYKIIEKRQSVAFWCNPISGHATLYWYQQILGQGPKLLIQFQNNGVVDDSQLPKDRFSAERLKGVDSTLKIQPAKLEDSAVYLCASSLGLNSPLHFGNGTRLTVT.

This clone was recorded a few times. The rearrangement joins TRBV4-1 to TRBJ1-1, with 9 bases fitting TRBD1. The V segment lost 0 bases and the J segment 4 bases; nucleotides outside the gene matches: 9. The length of the CDR3 is 17 residues. Per germline, CDR1 MGHRA and CDR2 YSYEKL. This chain's CDR3 is CASSQDSGTGLPTEAFF. As DNA, the CDR3 is TGCGCCAGCAGCCAAGATTCCGGGACAGGGCTTCCCACTGAAGCTTTCTTT.

This clone was counted only a few times. The V call is TRBV4-1, the J call TRBJ1-6, with D perhaps matching TRBD1 (6 bases). The germline V gene has CDR1 MGHRA and CDR2 YSYEKL. This CDR3 is 17 amino acids long. V gave up 4 bases and J gave up 7 bases, with 20 bases separating them. This CDR3 reads CASSRELSGHTNSPLHF. The DNA for the CDR3 is TGCGCCAGCAGCCGGGAGCTCTCGGGACACACGAATTCACCCCTCCACTTT.

The gene calls are TRBV5-8 and TRBJ1-2; D perhaps matches TRBD1 (6 bases). The germline V gene encodes CDR1 SGHTS and CDR2 YDEGEE. This CDR3 is 15 amino acids long. V gave up 0 bases and J gave up 4 bases, with 13 bases separating them. This CDR3 is CASSLARQAGYGYTF. The DNA of the CDR3 is TGTGCCAGCAGCTTGGCAAGACAGGCCGGCTATGGCTACACCTTC.

This chain links TRBV5-1 with TRBJ2-3; 8 bases are a match to TRBD1. CDR1 is SGHRS and CDR2 is YFSETQ in the germline V gene. CDR3 length: 17 residues. J was trimmed by 3 bases and V by 0 bases; bases with no gene match: 9. CDR3 amino acids: CASSLDSWQGATDTQYF. In DNA form, the CDR3 reads TGCGCCAGCAGCTTGGATTCCTGGCAGGGGGCAACAGATACGCAGTATTTT.

The chain is built from TRBV2 and TRBJ2-2, with 8 bases aligning to TRBD1. CDR1 and CDR2 (germline): SNHLY, FYNNEI. This CDR3 has 15 amino acids. Losses at the gene ends were 6 bases for V and 4 bases for J; bases not matched to a gene: 7. CDR3 nucleotide sequence: TGTGCCAGCAGGGGGCAGGGGGCGGTCACCGGGGAGCTGTTTTTT. This codes for CASRGQGAVTGELFF. Drawing the rest from reference TRBV2 and TRBJ2-2, the complete variable domain is EPEVTQTPSHQVTQMGQEVILRCVPISNHLYFYWYRQILGQKVEFLVSFYNNEISEKSEIFDDQFSVERPDGSNFTLKIRSTKLEDSAMYFCASRGQGAVTGELFFGEGSRLTVL.

The gene calls are TRBV11-2 and TRBJ1-6; weak D call: TRBD1 (5 bases). The CDR3 consists of 15 residues. Trimming stripped 0 bases from V and 7 bases from J, with 10 bases between. Per the germline V gene, CDR1 is SGHAT and CDR2 is FQNNGV. CDR3 DNA: TGTGCCAGCAGCTTAGAGGCAGGGTGGAATTCACCCCTCCACTTT. Translating it yields CASSLEAGWNSPLHF.

The V and J genes are TRBV7-9 and TRBJ1-2; no definite D call. The CDR3 totals 16 residues. The germline gives CDR1 SEHNR, CDR2 FQNEAQ (reference sequence). Deletions cut 1 base from V and 2 bases from J, with 14 bases between. CDR3 region: CASSLEPAGLNYGYTF. The DNA for the CDR3 is TGTGCCAGCAGCTTAGAGCCTGCCGGACTCAACTATGGCTACACCTTC.

This sequence joins TRBV1 and TRBJ2-1; TRBD2, the D gene given by the table, was not confirmed from the DNA. TRBV1 is a pseudogene segment. The CDR3 is 15 amino acids. The CDR3 nucleotides read TGCACCAGCAGCCTTGAGAACGGGACTAAGAATGAGCAGTTCTTC. It specifies CTSSLENGTKNEQFF.